This T cell receptor (beta chain) appears in the sequencing data of a study of shared clonotypes between healthy human individuals. Study-wide background: CD4 naive and memory got three plates each, CD8 naive two, CD8 memory one.

This CDR3 is 13 amino acids long. Germline V gene sequence: CDR1 SGDLS, CDR2 YYNGEE. Trimming removed 0 bases at V and 3 bases at J, with 4 bases between. The investigators split CD4+ cells into a CD45RA+ naive subset and a CD45RA-negative memory subset. Genomic DNA of each subset was evenly split across several immunoSEQ plates. TCRdb's copy holds only in-frame clones and misses some; the assay was immunoSEQ multiplex PCR. The sample lists millions of clones, about 92% occurring once. The V gene is TRBV9, the J gene TRBJ1-3, with no clear D. The receptor's source is a man between 18 and 29 years old in good health. Some clones in this sample may be carry-over from other donors' samples. Material: naive CD4+ T cells from PBMCs. Subset meaning: CD45RA+ positively selected. The CDR3 region is CASSVEYGNTIYF. CDR3 nucleotides: TGTGCCAGCAGCGTAGAGTATGGAAACACCATATATTTT.